This TCR beta chain was captured in a study of glioma-infiltrating T cells after dendritic cell vaccination. At the level of the study: At biweekly intervals, patients got three intradermal dendritic cell vaccine injections. Regarding the study as a whole: Patients with more pretreatment TILs had longer time to progression and survival.

The table came from immunoSEQ multiplex PCR; TCRdb's copy has only in-frame clones and leaves some out. The sample has 90,000 to 95,000 clones, approximately 78% seen once; the top ten hold roughly 2%. In germline, CDR1 is LNHNV, CDR2 YYDKDF (reference sequence). V was cut by 3 bases and J by 3 bases, with 18 bases left in between. The CDR3 sequence is 17 residues long. Specified time point: after dendritic cell vaccination, including at tumor progression/relapse. Patients had residual fresh-frozen tumor tissue and more than two years of survival data. Comment on this clone: The target antigen is unknown.

The sample consisted of blood, taken after dendritic cell vaccination. The source is a human donor with glioblastoma. The V call is TRBV15, the J call TRBJ1-5; D remains unclear. The CDR3 DNA reads as TGTGCCACCAGCAGCACGACCGGGAGACCCTTCAATCAGCCCCAGCATTTT. Translated, it gives CATSSTTGRPFNQPQHF.